The 13 T cell receptor beta chains below were found in one sample sequenced in a study of cytomegalovirus exposure and HLA in healthy donors. This PCR relied on a set of 60 Vbeta primers and 13 Jbeta primers. Measured with immunoSEQ multiplex PCR; TCRdb has only the in-frame clones, and not every one. Seen here are around 150,000 clones, around 80% observed once, and the top ten hold around 5%. Sequenced material: PBMCs. The receptors were gathered from a man aged 25 to 40 in good health.

V usage is TRBV11-3 and J usage is TRBJ1-2; no clear D gene. This CDR3 is built from 14 residues. From germline, CDR1 is SGHNT and CDR2 YENEEA. Trimming removed 1 base at V and 4 bases at J, with 10 bases between. For the CDR3, the DNA is TGTGCCAGCAGCTTAGTGGAGGGTAGCTATGGCTACACCTTC. It yields the protein CASSLVEGSYGYTF. Using reference TRBV11-3 and TRBJ1-2 for the parts outside the CDR3, the full variable domain is EAGVVQSPRYKIIEKKQPVAFWCNPISGHNTLYWYLQNLGQGPELLIRYENEEAVDDSQLPKDRFSAERLKGVDSTLKIQPAELGDSAVYLCASSLVEGSYGYTFGSGTRLTVV.

The rearrangement joins TRBV27 to TRBJ2-4; possible D gene TRBD2, 5 bases. In germline, CDR1 is MNHEY, CDR2 SMNVEV (reference sequence). V was trimmed by 2 bases and J by 1 base, leaving 9 bases between them. This CDR3 is built from 15 residues. The DNA for the CDR3 is TGTGCCAGCAGTTTAGGTATAGCGGCCAAAAACATTCAGTACTTC. Amino acids: CASSLGIAAKNIQYF.

The chain has TRBV7-9 and TRBJ2-1; tentatively, D is TRBD2 (6 bases). With 4 bases removed from V and 5 bases from J, the gap between germline ends came to 18 bases. Germline V CDR1 and CDR2: SEHNR, FQNEAQ (reference sequence). This CDR3 has 16 residues. The CDR3 nucleotides read TGTGCCAGCAGCTACGTTCCGGGACTTCAGCACAATGAGCAGTTCTTC. Translating gives CASSYVPGLQHNEQFF.

The chain carries TRBV19 and TRBJ2-3; the D gene is possibly TRBD2 (5 bases). CDR1 is LNHDA, CDR2 SQIVND, per germline (reference sequence). This CDR3 comprises 14 residues. Trimming took 4 bases from V and 4 from J, leaving 12 bases between them. The CDR3 is CASSTPGSADTQYF. The CDR3 coding sequence is TGTGCCAGTAGTACCCCGGGGAGCGCAGATACGCAGTATTTT.

In its sample, this clone was seen once. This sequence joins TRBV4-1 and TRBJ1-1; D call uncertain. In germline, CDR1 is MGHRA, CDR2 YSYEKL. The CDR3 runs to 16 residues. V was trimmed by 1 base and J by 1 base, leaving 13 bases between them. The CDR3: CASSQGSRAKNTEAFF. CDR3 sequence (DNA): TGCGCCAGCAGCCAAGGGTCGAGGGCAAAGAACACTGAAGCTTTCTTT.

The J gene is TRBJ2-7, the V gene TRBV29-1; D is perhaps TRBD2 (6 bases). Germline values: CDR1 SQVTM, CDR2 ANQGSEA. The CDR3 consists of 13 residues. V was trimmed by 6 bases and J by 0 bases, leaving 12 bases between them. As DNA, the CDR3 is TGCAGCGTCCTGAGGGAGGTCTCCTACGAGCAGTACTTC. Translation gives CSVLREVSYEQYF.

V gene TRBV18 combines with J gene TRBJ1-1; D not certain. The germline CDR1 and CDR2 sequences are KGHSH and LQKENI. V lost 6 bases and J lost 1, with 9 bases in between. This CDR3 has 13 amino acids. The CDR3 sequence: CASSPFWNTEAFF. CDR3 nucleotides: TGTGCCAGCTCCCCCTTTTGGAACACTGAAGCTTTCTTT. Full variable domain (missing parts from reference TRBV18 and TRBJ1-1): NAGVMQNPRHLVRRRGQEARLRCSPMKGHSHVYWYRQLPEEGLKFMVYLQKENIIDESGMPKERFSAEFPKEGPSILRIQQVVRGDSAAYFCASSPFWNTEAFFGQGTRLTVV.

The CDR3 DNA reads as TGTGCCAGTTGCGGCTACGAGCAGTACTTC. As protein: CASCGYEQYF. V gene TRBV19 combines with J gene TRBJ2-7, with D hard to call. This CDR3 is 10 amino acids long. V was shortened by 8 bases and J by 3 bases, with 5 bases between the two germline ends. CDR1 is LNHDA, CDR2 SQIVND, per germline (reference sequence).

This sequence joins TRBV7-8 and TRBJ2-3, with D tentatively TRBD1 (5 bases). The V gene lost 4 bases and the J gene lost 0 bases, with 29 bases spanning the gap. CDR3 length: 21 amino acids. Germline CDR1 reads SGHVS; CDR2 reads FQNEAQ. CDR3 DNA: TGTGCCAGCAGCTCGCCCTCACTCCCGTGGGTAGGGGAAACTAGCACAGATACGCAGTATTTT. This translates into CASSSPSLPWVGETSTDTQYF. The complete variable domain, with remaining parts taken from reference TRBV7-8 and TRBJ2-3, reads GAGVSQSPRYKVAKRGQDVALRCDPISGHVSLFWYQQALGQGPEFLTYFQNEAQLDKSGLPSDRFFAERPEGSVSTLKIQRTQQEDSAVYLCASSSPSLPWVGETSTDTQYFGPGTRLTVL.

The J gene is TRBJ2-3, the V gene TRBV19, with 7 positions matching TRBD2. CDR3 length: 16 amino acids. V shed 3 bases, J shed 2 bases, and the junction held 8 bases outside the gene matches. Germline V CDR1 and CDR2: LNHDA, SQIVND (reference sequence). This CDR3 reads CASSIGLVRDTDTQYF. Written as DNA, the CDR3 is TGTGCCAGTAGTATCGGACTAGTTAGGGACACAGATACGCAGTATTTT.

The chain is built from TRBV6-1 and TRBJ2-5, with D perhaps matching TRBD1 (6 bases). The DNA end lines up better with TRBJ2-7; the J call may be wrong. Germline CDR1 reads MNHNS; CDR2 reads SASEGT. CDR3 length equals 14 residues. CDR3 loop: CASRATGHSYEQYF. The CDR3 DNA reads as TGTGCCAGCAGGGCTACGGGACACTCCTACGAGCAGTACTTC.

The chain recombines TRBV11-2 with TRBJ2-1; 13 bases map to TRBD2. The CDR3 totals 18 residues. Germline V gene lookup returns CDR1 SGHAT and CDR2 FQNNGV. The V gene end was trimmed by 3 bases and the J gene end by 0 bases; junction bases not matched to a gene: 5. The CDR3 protein is CASSFGRTSGGSYNEQFF. The CDR3 DNA follows: TGTGCCAGCAGCTTTGGGCGGACTAGCGGGGGCTCCTACAATGAGCAGTTCTTC.

The chain has TRBV19 and TRBJ1-1, with a possible D match to TRBD1 (6 bases). V lost 7 bases and J lost 1, with 19 bases in between. The V gene's germline CDR1 is LNHDA and CDR2 SQIVND (reference sequence). The length of the CDR3 is 16 residues. The CDR3 nucleotides are TGTGCCAGTACCTACAAGGGGGAGGGCCCGAACACTGAAGCTTTCTTT. Encoded protein: CASTYKGEGPNTEAFF.